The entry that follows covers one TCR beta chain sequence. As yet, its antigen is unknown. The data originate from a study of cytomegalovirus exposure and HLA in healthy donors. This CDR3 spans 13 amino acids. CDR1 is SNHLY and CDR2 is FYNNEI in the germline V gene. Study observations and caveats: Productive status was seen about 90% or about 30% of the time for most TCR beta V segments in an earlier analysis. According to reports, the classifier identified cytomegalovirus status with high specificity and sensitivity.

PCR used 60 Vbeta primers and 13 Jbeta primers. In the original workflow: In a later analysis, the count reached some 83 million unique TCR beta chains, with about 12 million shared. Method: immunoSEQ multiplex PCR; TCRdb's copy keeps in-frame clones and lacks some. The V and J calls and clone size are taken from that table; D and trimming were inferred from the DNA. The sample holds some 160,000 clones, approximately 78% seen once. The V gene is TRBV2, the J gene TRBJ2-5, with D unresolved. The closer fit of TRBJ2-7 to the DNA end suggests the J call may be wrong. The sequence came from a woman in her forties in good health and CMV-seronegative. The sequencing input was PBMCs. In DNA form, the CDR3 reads TGTGCCAGCGCCCCCGACCCCTCCAGCGAGCAGTACTTC. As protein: CASAPDPSSEQYF.